Below are 16 T cell receptor beta chains sequenced from a single sample in a study of CD8+ T cells in alopecia areata. RNA extraction and reverse transcription yielded cDNA as sequencing template. Sequenced by immunoSEQ multiplex PCR; TCRdb stores in-frame clones only, minus some. The repertoire holds about 210,000 clones, with around 65% as singletons. Treatment reported: oral pan-JAK inhibitor, 5-10 mg twice daily. The sample was CD4+ T cells sorted from blood, taken at week 4, from a patient treated with tofacitinib. These receptors were collected from a human donor with alopecia areata.

In this sample, this clone turned up a few times. The chain couples TRBV27 to TRBJ1-4; the D is unclear. V lost 6 bases, J lost 6 bases, and 11 bases lay in between. CDR1 and CDR2 (germline): MNHEY, SMNVEV (reference sequence). The CDR3 is 13 amino acids. The DNA of the CDR3 is TGTGCCAGCAGGAAGAACAGCGATGAAAAACTGTTTTTT. Protein sequence: CASRKNSDEKLFF.

The gene calls are TRBV29-1 and TRBJ2-3, with D unclear. This CDR3 has 14 amino acids. Germline V gene data show CDR1 as SQVTM and CDR2 as ANQGSEA. The V end was cut by 6 bases, the J end by 4 bases, with 17 bases between. DNA of the CDR3: TGCAGCGTCATACCGGGTCAGACCCCAGATACGCAGTATTTT. This translates into CSVIPGQTPDTQYF.

The chain carries TRBV7-9 and TRBJ2-1, with 8 bases fitting TRBD1. CDR1 is SEHNR, CDR2 FQNEAQ, per germline (reference sequence). V was clipped by 3 bases and J by 4 bases; unmatched bases: 8. This CDR3 spans 16 amino acids. The CDR3 loop reads CASSLVGGQVYNEQFF. The CDR3 coding sequence is TGTGCCAGCAGCTTGGTGGGGGGACAGGTATACAATGAGCAGTTCTTC.

This clone was counted only a few times. This sequence joins TRBV7-2 and TRBJ2-3; D uncertain. V gave up 2 bases and J gave up 14 bases, with 14 bases separating them. CDR1 and CDR2 (germline): SGHTA, FQGNSA. The CDR3 has 12 residues. The CDR3 is CASSLITPVGYF. In nucleotides, the CDR3 is TGTGCCAGCAGCTTAATTACTCCGGTCGGGTATTTT.

This chain joins TRBV29-1 and TRBJ2-2; D perhaps matches TRBD2 (6 bases). V dropped 1 base and J dropped 5 bases, with 11 bases sitting between them. CDR1 and CDR2 from the germline V gene are SQVTM and ANQGSEA. The CDR3 spans 14 residues. This CDR3 reads CSVEGPGRTGELFF. The CDR3 nucleotides read TGCAGCGTTGAAGGGCCAGGGAGGACCGGGGAGCTGTTTTTT.

This clone was observed a handful of times. The chain links TRBV21-1 to TRBJ2-1; the D segment call TRBD1 is taken from the table without a DNA check. TRBV21-1 represents a pseudogene. This CDR3 region has 18 residues. Here the CDR3 reads CASSSQPLPGQGINEQFF. The DNA of the CDR3 is TGTGCCAGCAGCTCCCAACCCCTACCGGGACAGGGGATCAATGAGCAGTTCTTC.

The chain is built from TRBV4-3 and TRBJ2-2, with D unresolved. CDR3 length equals 16 residues. Trimming took 2 bases from V and 6 from J, leaving 16 bases between them. Germline loops: CDR1 LGHNA, CDR2 YSLEER. As DNA, the CDR3 is TGCGCCAGCAGCCAAAGGCTAGATCGGTTGGCCGGGGAGCTGTTTTTT. Protein product: CASSQRLDRLAGELFF.

The V call is TRBV6-5, the J call TRBJ1-5; D not certain. V lost 4 bases, J lost 7 bases, and 17 bases lay in between. Germline V gives CDR1 MNHEY, CDR2 SVGAGI. This CDR3 has 15 amino acids. The DNA of the CDR3 is TGTGCCAGCAGTTCTGACGGAGGAATAGGGCAGCCCCAGCATTTT. Translating gives CASSSDGGIGQPQHF.

This chain uses TRBV29-1 with TRBJ2-3; D unresolved. The V gene lost 4 bases and the J gene lost 2 bases, with 13 bases spanning the gap. CDR1 and CDR2 (germline): SQVTM, ANQGSEA. The CDR3 has 14 residues. Here the CDR3 DNA reads TGCAGCGTTGCGATAAGACAATTCACAGATACGCAGTATTTT. This sequence encodes CSVAIRQFTDTQYF.

V usage is TRBV7-9 and J usage is TRBJ1-5; D not resolved. This CDR3 spans 16 amino acids. Looked up from germline, CDR1 is SEHNR and CDR2 is FQNEAQ (reference sequence). Trimming cost V 0 bases and J 0 bases, with 9 bases left between them. The CDR3 sequence is CASSLALGNSNQPQHF. For the CDR3, the DNA is TGTGCCAGCAGCTTAGCGCTTGGGAATAGCAATCAGCCCCAGCATTTT.

J is TRBJ2-3 and V is TRBV27; D remains unclear. Germline V gene lookup returns CDR1 MNHEY and CDR2 SMNVEV (reference sequence). With 2 bases removed from V and 2 bases from J, the gap between germline ends came to 17 bases. This CDR3 spans 17 amino acids. Written as DNA, the CDR3 is TGTGCCAGCAGTTTAAGTGGCAGCCACGTCCCCACAGATACGCAGTATTTT. Translating gives CASSLSGSHVPTDTQYF.

CDR3 nucleotide sequence: TGTGCCAGTAGTACCCTTTCGTTGCCGGATACGCAGTATTTT. It is translated as CASSTLSLPDTQYF. This chain connects TRBV19 to TRBJ2-3, with D unclear. The germline gives CDR1 LNHDA, CDR2 SQIVND (reference sequence). Deletions cut 4 bases from V and 6 bases from J, with 14 bases between. The CDR3 covers 14 residues.

The chain links TRBV7-9 to TRBJ2-5; D not certain. Trimming pared 7 bases from V and 4 bases from J, leaving 13 bases between. The germline CDR1 and CDR2 sequences are SEHNR and FQNEAQ (reference sequence). The CDR3 has 13 amino acids. CDR3 coding DNA: TGTGCCAGCAACCATAATAGTTTAGAGACCCAGTACTTC. This encodes CASNHNSLETQYF.

The chain recombines TRBV27 with TRBJ2-5, with 11 bases matching TRBD2. The CDR3 contains 19 residues. Germline V gene sequence: CDR1 MNHEY, CDR2 SMNVEV (reference sequence). The trim removed 5 bases at V and 3 bases at J, leaving 17 bases unmatched. The CDR3 sequence: CASSRLSTRLAGREETQYF. CDR3 sequence (DNA): TGTGCCAGCAGTAGGTTATCGACCCGACTAGCGGGGCGTGAAGAGACCCAGTACTTC.

This clone was observed a few times. The chain uses TRBV7-9 and TRBJ2-7; D is unclear. Trimming left V 5 bases short and J 0 bases short, with 14 bases between. CDR3 length: 15 amino acids. Germline CDR1 reads SEHNR; CDR2 reads FQNEAQ (reference sequence). The CDR3 DNA is TGTGCCAGCAGCGGACCGACGGTGAGCTCCTACGAGCAGTACTTC. Residues: CASSGPTVSSYEQYF.

CDR3 sequence: CASSLTGAGNTIYF. DNA for the CDR3: TGTGCCAGCAGCCTGACAGGGGCTGGAAACACCATATATTTT. This chain connects TRBV11-3 to TRBJ1-3; 8 positions agree with TRBD1. The V gene end was trimmed by 5 bases and the J gene end by 2 bases; junction bases not matched to a gene: 2. Germline assignment: CDR1 SGHNT and CDR2 YENEEA. This CDR3 contains 14 residues.